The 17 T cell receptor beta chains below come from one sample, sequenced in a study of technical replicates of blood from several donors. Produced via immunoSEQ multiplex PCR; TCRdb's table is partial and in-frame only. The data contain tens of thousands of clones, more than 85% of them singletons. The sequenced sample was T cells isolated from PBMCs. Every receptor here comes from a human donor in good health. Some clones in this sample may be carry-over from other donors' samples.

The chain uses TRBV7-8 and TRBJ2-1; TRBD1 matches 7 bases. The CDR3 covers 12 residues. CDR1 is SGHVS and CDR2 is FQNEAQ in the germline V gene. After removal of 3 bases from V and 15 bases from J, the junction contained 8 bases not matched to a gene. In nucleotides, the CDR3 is TGTGCCAGCAGCTTTCTTGGACAGGAACTGTTCTTC. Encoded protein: CASSFLGQELFF.

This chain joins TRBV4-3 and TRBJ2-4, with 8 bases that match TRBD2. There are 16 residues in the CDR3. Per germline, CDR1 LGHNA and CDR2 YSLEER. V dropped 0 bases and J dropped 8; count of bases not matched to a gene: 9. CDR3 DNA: TGCGCCAGCAGCCAAGAACAGTCAAGCGGGAGAGACATTCAGTACTTC. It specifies CASSQEQSSGRDIQYF.

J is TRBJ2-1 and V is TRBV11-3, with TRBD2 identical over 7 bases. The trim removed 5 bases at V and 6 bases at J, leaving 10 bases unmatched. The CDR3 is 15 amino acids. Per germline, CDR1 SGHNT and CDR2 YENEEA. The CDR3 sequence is CASSPRYSGTNEQFF. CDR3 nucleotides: TGTGCCAGCAGCCCTCGGTACAGCGGGACCAATGAGCAGTTCTTC.

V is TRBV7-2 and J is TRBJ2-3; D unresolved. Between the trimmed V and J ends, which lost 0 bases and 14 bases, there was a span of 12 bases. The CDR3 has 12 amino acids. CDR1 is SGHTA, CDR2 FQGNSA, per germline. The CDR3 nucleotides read TGTGCCAGCAGCTTAGCGCAGGAACCCCGGTATTTT. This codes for CASSLAQEPRYF.

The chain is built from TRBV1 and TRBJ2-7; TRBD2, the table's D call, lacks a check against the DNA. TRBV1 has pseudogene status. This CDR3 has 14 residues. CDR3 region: CTSSHGTESYEQYF. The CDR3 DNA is TGCACCAGCAGCCATGGGACTGAGTCCTACGAGCAGTACTTC.

The CDR3: CASSFTVDLDTQYF. The CDR3 DNA reads as TGTGCCAGCAGCTTCACGGTAGACTTAGATACGCAGTATTTT. The chain couples TRBV7-6 to TRBJ2-3; D gene ambiguous. The V end was cut by 3 bases, the J end by 5 bases, with 12 bases between. The germline gives CDR1 SGHVS, CDR2 FNYEAQ. The CDR3 sequence is 14 residues long.

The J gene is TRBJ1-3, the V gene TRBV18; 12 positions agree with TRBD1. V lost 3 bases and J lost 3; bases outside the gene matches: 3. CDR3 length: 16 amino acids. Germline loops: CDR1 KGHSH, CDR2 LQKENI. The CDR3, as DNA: TGTGCCAGCTCACCTGGGACAGGGGGCATTGGAAACACCATATATTTT. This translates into CASSPGTGGIGNTIYF.

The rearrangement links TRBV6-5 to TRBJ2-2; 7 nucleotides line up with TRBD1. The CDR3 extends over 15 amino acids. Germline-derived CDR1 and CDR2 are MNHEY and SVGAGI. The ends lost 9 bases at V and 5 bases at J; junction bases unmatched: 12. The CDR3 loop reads CASHPDREGTGELFF. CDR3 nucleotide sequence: TGTGCCAGTCACCCCGACAGGGAAGGAACCGGGGAGCTGTTTTTT.

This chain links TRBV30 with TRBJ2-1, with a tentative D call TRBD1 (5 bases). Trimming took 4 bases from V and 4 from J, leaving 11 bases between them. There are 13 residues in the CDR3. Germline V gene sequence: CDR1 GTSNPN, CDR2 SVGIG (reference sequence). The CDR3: CAWTKTVYNEQFF. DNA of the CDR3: TGTGCCTGGACCAAGACAGTTTACAATGAGCAGTTCTTC.

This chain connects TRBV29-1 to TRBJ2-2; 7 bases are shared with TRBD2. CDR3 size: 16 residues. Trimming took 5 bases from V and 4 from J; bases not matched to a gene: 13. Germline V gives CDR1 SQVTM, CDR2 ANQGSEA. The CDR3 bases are TGCAGCGTTTGGCGCGGGGGAAAGGAGGGCACCGGGGAGCTGTTTTTT. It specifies CSVWRGGKEGTGELFF.

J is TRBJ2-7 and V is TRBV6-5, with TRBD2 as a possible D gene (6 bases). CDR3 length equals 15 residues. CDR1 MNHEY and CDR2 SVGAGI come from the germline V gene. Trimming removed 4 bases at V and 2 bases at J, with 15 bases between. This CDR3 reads CASSSGDYPTYEQYF. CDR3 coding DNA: TGTGCCAGCAGTTCGGGGGATTATCCTACCTACGAGCAGTACTTC.

As DNA, the CDR3 is TGTGCCAGCAGTTATACAGAGTACACTGAAGCTTTCTTT. Its translation is CASSYTEYTEAFF. The V and J genes are TRBV6-6 and TRBJ1-1; D is undetermined. The CDR3 has 13 residues. The V end was cut by 3 bases, the J end by 3 bases, with 8 bases between. The germline V gene has CDR1 MNHNY and CDR2 SVGAGI (reference sequence).

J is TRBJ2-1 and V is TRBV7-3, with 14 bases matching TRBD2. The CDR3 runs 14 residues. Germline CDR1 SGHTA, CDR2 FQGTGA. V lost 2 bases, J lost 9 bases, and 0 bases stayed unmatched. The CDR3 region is CASSLGTSGGEQFF. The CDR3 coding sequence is TGTGCCAGCAGCTTAGGGACTAGCGGGGGTGAGCAGTTCTTC.

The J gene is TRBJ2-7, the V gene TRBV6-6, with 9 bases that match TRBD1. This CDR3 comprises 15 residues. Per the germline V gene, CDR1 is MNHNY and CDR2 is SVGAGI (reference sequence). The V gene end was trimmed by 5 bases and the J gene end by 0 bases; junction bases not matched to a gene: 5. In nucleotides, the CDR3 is TGTGCCAGCAGTAGACAGGGGGGGAGCTCCTACGAGCAGTACTTC. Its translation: CASSRQGGSSYEQYF.

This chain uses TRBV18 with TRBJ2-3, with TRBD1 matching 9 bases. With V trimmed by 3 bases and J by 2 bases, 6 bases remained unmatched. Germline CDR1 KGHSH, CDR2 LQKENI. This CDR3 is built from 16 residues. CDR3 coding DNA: TGTGCCAGCTCACCCGAGGACAGGGGCGTCACAGATACGCAGTATTTT. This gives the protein CASSPEDRGVTDTQYF. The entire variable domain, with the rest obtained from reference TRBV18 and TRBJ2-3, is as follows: NAGVMQNPRHLVRRRGQEARLRCSPMKGHSHVYWYRQLPEEGLKFMVYLQKENIIDESGMPKERFSAEFPKEGPSILRIQQVVRGDSAAYFCASSPEDRGVTDTQYFGPGTRLTVL.

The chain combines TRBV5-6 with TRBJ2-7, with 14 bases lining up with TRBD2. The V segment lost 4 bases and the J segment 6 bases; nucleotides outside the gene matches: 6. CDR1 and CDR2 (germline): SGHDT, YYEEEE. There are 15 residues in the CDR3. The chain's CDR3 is CASSLLGTSGSEQYF. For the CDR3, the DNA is TGTGCCAGCAGCCTCTTGGGGACTAGCGGGAGCGAGCAGTACTTC.

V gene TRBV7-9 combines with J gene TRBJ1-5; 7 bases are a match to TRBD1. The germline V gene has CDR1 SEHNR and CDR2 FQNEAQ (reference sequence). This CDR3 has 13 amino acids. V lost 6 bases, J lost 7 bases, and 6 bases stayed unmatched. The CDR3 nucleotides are TGTGCCAGCAGTGATGACAGGGAGCAGCCCCAGCATTTT. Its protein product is CASSDDREQPQHF.